A single sample gave rise to the 17 T cell receptor beta chains below, sequenced in a study of shared clonotypes between healthy human individuals. The assay was immunoSEQ multiplex PCR, and TCRdb's table has in-frame clones only and misses some. This table has about 560,000 clones, around 80% appearing once. The specimen sequenced was PBMCs. The receptors were sampled from a woman between 40 and 50 years old in good health. Some clones in this sample may be carry-over from other donors' samples.

This chain uses TRBV19 with TRBJ2-7; D is uncertain. Germline V gives CDR1 LNHDA, CDR2 SQIVND (reference sequence). The length of the CDR3 is 15 residues. V was clipped by 3 bases and J by 0 bases, with 12 bases between them. Here the CDR3 DNA reads TGTGCCAGTAGTATGCCCGGATCTAGCTCCTACGAGCAGTACTTC. This encodes CASSMPGSSSYEQYF.

The V call is TRBV19, the J call TRBJ1-4, with 10 positions matching TRBD1. CDR3 length: 19 amino acids. Germline trimming cut 11 bases from V and 3 bases from J; bases unmatched to any gene: 21. From germline, CDR1 is LNHDA and CDR2 SQIVND (reference sequence). This CDR3 is CARLRRPGTGDRANEKLFF. CDR3 in DNA: TGTGCCCGCCTACGAAGACCGGGGACAGGGGATCGAGCTAATGAAAAACTGTTTTTT.

This rearrangement joins TRBV5-8 to TRBJ2-2; D is unclear. Germline V gives CDR1 SGHTS, CDR2 YDEGEE. The CDR3 covers 15 residues. V was cut by 0 bases and J by 0 bases, with 6 bases left in between. The CDR3 DNA reads as TGTGCCAGCAGCTTGGCAGCCGCGAACACCGGGGAGCTGTTTTTT. It yields the protein CASSLAAANTGELFF.

The V gene is TRBV4-1, the J gene TRBJ2-2; 8 nucleotides line up with TRBD1. Trimming took 3 bases from V and 6 from J; bases not matched to a gene: 6. The CDR3 loop spans 15 amino acids. Germline lookup yields CDR1 MGHRA and CDR2 YSYEKL. CDR3 region: CASSQLTGVAGELFF. CDR3 nucleotides: TGCGCCAGCAGCCAGCTGACAGGGGTGGCCGGGGAGCTGTTTTTT.

This chain connects TRBV5-6 to TRBJ2-6; D is undetermined. CDR3 length equals 15 residues. Germline lookup yields CDR1 SGHDT and CDR2 YYEEEE. Between the trimmed V and J ends, which lost 0 bases and 4 bases, there was a span of 8 bases. The CDR3 spells CASSLGIGGANVLTF. The CDR3 DNA follows: TGTGCCAGCAGCTTGGGTATTGGGGGGGCCAACGTCCTGACTTTC. Full variable domain (outside the CDR3, taken from reference TRBV5-6 and TRBJ2-6): DAGVTQSPTHLIKTRGQQVTLRCSPKSGHDTVSWYQQALGQGPQFIFQYYEEEERQRGNFPDRFSGHQFPNYSSELNVNALLLGDSALYLCASSLGIGGANVLTFGAGSRLTVL.

The chain combines TRBV27 with TRBJ1-5; D is unresolved. The V and J ends lost 6 bases and 6 bases respectively, with 12 bases between them. The CDR3 contains 13 residues. Germline loops: CDR1 MNHEY, CDR2 SMNVEV (reference sequence). CDR3: CASSDQEGQPQHF. The CDR3 coding sequence is TGTGCCAGCAGCGATCAGGAGGGTCAGCCCCAGCATTTT.

This clone was detected only a few times. V usage is TRBV9 and J usage is TRBJ1-3; no clear D gene. V was shortened by 0 bases and J by 2 bases, with 3 bases between the two germline ends. CDR1 is SGDLS, CDR2 YYNGEE, per germline. The CDR3 runs 13 residues. CDR3 sequence (DNA): TGTGCCAGCAGCGTAGAGCCTGGAAACACCATATATTTT. Translating it yields CASSVEPGNTIYF. The variable domain in full, completed from reference TRBV9 and TRBJ1-3, reads DSGVTQTPKHLITATGQRVTLRCSPRSGDLSVYWYQQSLDQGLQFLIQYYNGEERAKGNILERFSAQQFPDLHSELNLSSLELGDSALYFCASSVEPGNTIYFGEGSWLTVV.

The genes are TRBV7-2 and TRBJ2-1; 7 bases are a match to TRBD1. With V trimmed by 4 bases and J by 6 bases, 12 bases remained unmatched. This CDR3 is 16 amino acids long. The germline V gene encodes CDR1 SGHTA and CDR2 FQGNSA. CDR3 amino acids: CASSYPGQRGANEQFF. Here the CDR3 DNA reads TGTGCCAGCAGCTATCCGGGACAGAGGGGAGCCAATGAGCAGTTCTTC.

V is TRBV5-1 and J is TRBJ2-5, with D hard to call. Per the germline V gene, CDR1 is SGHRS and CDR2 is YFSETQ. V lost 0 bases to trimming and J lost 2 bases, with 8 bases between them. The CDR3 extends over 14 amino acids. The CDR3 bases are TGCGCCAGCAGCTTGGCAGGAGAACAAGAGACCCAGTACTTC. It yields the protein CASSLAGEQETQYF.

This chain joins TRBV2 and TRBJ2-6; weak D call: TRBD1 (5 bases). CDR3 length: 16 amino acids. Germline CDR1 reads SNHLY; CDR2 reads FYNNEI. The germline V and J ends were trimmed by 7 bases and 0 bases, with 13 bases remaining between them. In nucleotides, the CDR3 is TGTGCCAGCATGGCAGGGCAACTCTCTGGGGCCAACGTCCTGACTTTC. Its translation: CASMAGQLSGANVLTF.

This clone is a singleton in its sample. The rearrangement links TRBV7-3 to TRBJ2-2; no reliable D call. Germline values: CDR1 SGHTA, CDR2 FQGTGA. The CDR3 runs 13 residues. Trimming removed 5 bases at V and 6 bases at J, with 10 bases between. The CDR3 region has the DNA TGTGCCAGCAGCAGTACGGTGGCCGGGGAGCTGTTTTTT. Protein product: CASSSTVAGELFF. Together with reference TRBV7-3 and TRBJ2-2, the CDR3 gives the full variable domain: GAGVSQTPSNKVTEKGKYVELRCDPISGHTALYWYRQSLGQGPEFLIYFQGTGAADDSGLPNDRFFAVRPEGSVSTLKIQRTERGDSAVYLCASSSTVAGELFFGEGSRLTVL.

This sequence joins TRBV20-1 and TRBJ1-5; no definite D call. Germline V CDR1 and CDR2: DFQATT, SNEGSKA (reference sequence). CDR3 length: 10 residues. The V and J ends lost 3 bases and 11 bases respectively, with 8 bases between them. This CDR3 reads CSASGGAQHF. CDR3 DNA: TGCAGTGCTAGTGGCGGCGCCCAGCATTTT.

The V gene is TRBV5-4, the J gene TRBJ2-2, with TRBD1 as a possible D gene (6 bases). The CDR3 totals 14 residues. CDR1 SGHNT and CDR2 YYREEE come from the germline V gene (reference sequence). V was pared by 0 bases and J by 4 bases, with 7 bases between. CDR3: CASSLDRATGELFF. CDR3 DNA: TGTGCCAGCAGCTTGGACAGGGCCACCGGGGAGCTGTTTTTT.

The genes are TRBV9 and TRBJ2-5; D is ambiguous. With 0 bases removed from V and 7 bases from J, the gap between germline ends came to 10 bases. The CDR3 totals 13 residues. Germline-derived CDR1 and CDR2 are SGDLS and YYNGEE. The CDR3 protein is CASSVGAEGTQYF. The DNA for the CDR3 is TGTGCCAGCAGCGTAGGGGCAGAAGGGACCCAGTACTTC. The entire variable domain, with the rest obtained from reference TRBV9 and TRBJ2-5, is as follows: DSGVTQTPKHLITATGQRVTLRCSPRSGDLSVYWYQQSLDQGLQFLIQYYNGEERAKGNILERFSAQQFPDLHSELNLSSLELGDSALYFCASSVGAEGTQYFGPGTRLLVL.

The V and J genes are TRBV6-5 and TRBJ1-1; D is ambiguous. Germline values: CDR1 MNHEY, CDR2 SVGAGI. V gave up 5 bases and J gave up 6 bases, with 13 bases separating them. The CDR3 covers 13 residues. CDR3 protein: CASSLQHTAEAFF. In DNA, the CDR3 is TGTGCCAGCAGTCTGCAGCATACCGCTGAAGCTTTCTTT.

The rearrangement uses TRBV27 and TRBJ2-7; unclear D gene. The ends were cut back, 4 bases at V and 3 bases at J, with 10 bases in the middle. Per germline, CDR1 MNHEY and CDR2 SMNVEV (reference sequence). This CDR3 has 13 residues. CDR3 sequence: CASSSAWGYEQYF. The CDR3 nucleotides are TGTGCCAGCAGTTCCGCGTGGGGCTACGAGCAGTACTTC.

The chain joins TRBV29-1 to TRBJ1-2; no clear D. The germline CDR1 and CDR2 sequences are SQVTM and ANQGSEA. This CDR3 has 14 amino acids. V was clipped by 2 bases and J by 2 bases, with 12 bases between them. CDR3 sequence (DNA): TGCAGCGTTGAATGGGTTCCGCTAAACTATGGCTACACCTTC. This sequence encodes CSVEWVPLNYGYTF.